The clone carrying this TCR beta chain has ten or more counts. What it binds is not known. This entry comes from a study of human T cells and chemical hapten exposure. Background on the study: Women made up most patients, who had alopecia areata, totalis or universalis. Study-wide points: TCRs whose frequency exceeded 1 in 1000 remained the same following DPC sensitization.

Documented time point: patch test 3, about 24 weeks after DPC sensitization. Treatment: therapeutic diphenylcyclopropenone sensitization with weekly scalp DPC. MiXCR, run by TCRdb on the RACE reads, gives a single entry per CDR3 protein. There are tens of thousands of distinct CDR3 sequences in the sample; approximately 13% occur only once, and 2.4% lies in the top ten. The length of the CDR3 is 12 residues. Germline CDR1 MDHEN, CDR2 SYDVKM. V was clipped by 11 bases and J by 5 bases, with 15 bases between them. V usage is TRBV28 and J usage is TRBJ1-1, with TRBD1 as a possible D gene (6 bases). The material was whole blood, obtained in connection with sensitization to the hapten diphenylcyclopropenone (DPC). The TCR was taken from a man in his thirties or forties with alopecia areata. Some clones in this sample may be carry-over from other donors' samples. CDR3 residues: CAHRALETEAFF. In DNA, the CDR3 is TGTGCCCACAGGGCGCTGGAGACTGAAGCTTTCTTT.